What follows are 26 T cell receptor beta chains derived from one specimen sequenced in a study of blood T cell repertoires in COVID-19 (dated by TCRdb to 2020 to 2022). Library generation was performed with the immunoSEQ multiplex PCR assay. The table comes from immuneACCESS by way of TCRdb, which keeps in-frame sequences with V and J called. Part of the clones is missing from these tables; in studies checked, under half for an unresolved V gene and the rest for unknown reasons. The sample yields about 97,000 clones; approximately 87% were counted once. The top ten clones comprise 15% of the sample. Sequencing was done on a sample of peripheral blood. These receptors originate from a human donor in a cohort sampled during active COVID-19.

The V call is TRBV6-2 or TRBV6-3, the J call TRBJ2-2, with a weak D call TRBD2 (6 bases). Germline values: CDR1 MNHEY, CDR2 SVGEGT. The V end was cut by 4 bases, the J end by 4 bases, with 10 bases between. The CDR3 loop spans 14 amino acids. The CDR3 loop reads CASSSGLPTGELFF. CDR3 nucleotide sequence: TGTGCCAGCAGTTCGGGACTCCCCACCGGGGAGCTGTTTTTT.

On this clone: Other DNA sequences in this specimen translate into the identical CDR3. The CDR3 loop reads CASSYRGMGQGHEQYF. The CDR3 DNA follows: TGTGCCAGCAGTTATCGCGGGATGGGACAGGGTCACGAGCAGTACTTC. This rearrangement joins TRBV6-5 to TRBJ2-7; TRBD1 matches at 9 bases. From germline, CDR1 is MNHEY and CDR2 SVGAGI. The CDR3 covers 16 residues. J gave up 5 bases and V 3 bases, and 11 bases lay outside the gene matches.

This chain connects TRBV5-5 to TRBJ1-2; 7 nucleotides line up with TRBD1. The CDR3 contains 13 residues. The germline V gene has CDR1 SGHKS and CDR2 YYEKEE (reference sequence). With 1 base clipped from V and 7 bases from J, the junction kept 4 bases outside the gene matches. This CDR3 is CASSLLAGGGYTF. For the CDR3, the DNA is TGTGCCAGCAGCTTGTTAGCAGGGGGTGGCTACACCTTC.

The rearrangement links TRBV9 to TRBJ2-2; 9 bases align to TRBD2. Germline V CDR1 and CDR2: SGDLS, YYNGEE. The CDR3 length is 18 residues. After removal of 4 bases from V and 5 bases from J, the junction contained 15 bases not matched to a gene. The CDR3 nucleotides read TGTGCCAGCAGCCAAAACAGGAAGACTAGCGGAGGAACCGGGGAGCTGTTTTTT. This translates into CASSQNRKTSGGTGELFF.

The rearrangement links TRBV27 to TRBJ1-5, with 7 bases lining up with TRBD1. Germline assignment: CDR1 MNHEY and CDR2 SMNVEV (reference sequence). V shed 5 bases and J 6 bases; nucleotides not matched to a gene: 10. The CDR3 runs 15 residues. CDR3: CASSLIYRGGQPQHF. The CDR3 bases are TGTGCCAGCAGTCTCATTTACAGGGGCGGTCAGCCCCAGCATTTT.

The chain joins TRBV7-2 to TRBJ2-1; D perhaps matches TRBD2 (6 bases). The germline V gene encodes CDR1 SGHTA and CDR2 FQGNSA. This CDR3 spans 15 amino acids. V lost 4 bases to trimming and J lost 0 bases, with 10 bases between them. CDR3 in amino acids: CASSSIGGSYNEQFF. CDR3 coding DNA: TGTGCCAGCAGCTCCATCGGGGGCTCCTACAATGAGCAGTTCTTC.

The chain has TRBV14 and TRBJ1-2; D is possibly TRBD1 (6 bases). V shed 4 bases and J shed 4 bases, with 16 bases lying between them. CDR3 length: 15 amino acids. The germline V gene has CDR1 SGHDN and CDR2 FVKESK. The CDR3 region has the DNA TGTGCCAGCAGCCCAGGGGACGGCAACCGCTATGGCTACACCTTC. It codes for CASSPGDGNRYGYTF. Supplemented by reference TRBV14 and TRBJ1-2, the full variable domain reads EAGVTQFPSHSVIEKGQTVTLRCDPISGHDNLYWYRRVMGKEIKFLLHFVKESKQDESGMPNNRFLAERTGGTYSTLKVQPAELEDSGVYFCASSPGDGNRYGYTFGSGTRLTVV.

The CDR3 DNA follows: TGCAGTGCAAGTCCGGGACAGGGAAAAGCTTTCTTT. This gives the protein CSASPGQGKAFF. The chain combines TRBV20-1 with TRBJ1-1, with 9 bases lining up with TRBD1. The CDR3 has 12 residues. Per germline, CDR1 DFQATT and CDR2 SNEGSKA (reference sequence). The V and J ends lost 6 bases and 9 bases, in that order; junction bases with no gene match: 8.

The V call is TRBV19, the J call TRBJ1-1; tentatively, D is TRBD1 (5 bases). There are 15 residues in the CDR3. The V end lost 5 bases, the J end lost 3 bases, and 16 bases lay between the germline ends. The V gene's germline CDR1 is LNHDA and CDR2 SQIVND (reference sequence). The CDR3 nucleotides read TGTGCCAGTAGTCCCGGGACTCAACGATACACTGAAGCTTTCTTT. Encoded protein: CASSPGTQRYTEAFF.

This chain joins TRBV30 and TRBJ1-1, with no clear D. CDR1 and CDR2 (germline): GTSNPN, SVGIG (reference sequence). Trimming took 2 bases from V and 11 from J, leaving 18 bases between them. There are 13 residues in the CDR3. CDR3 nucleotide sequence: TGTGCCTGGAGTCTCGACAACCTGGTGTCTGCTTTCTTT. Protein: CAWSLDNLVSAFF. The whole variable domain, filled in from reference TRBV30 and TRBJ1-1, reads SQTIHQWPATLVQPVGSPLSLECTVEGTSNPNLYWYRQAAGRGLQLLFYSVGIGQISSEVPQNLSASRPQDRQFILSSKKLLLSDSGFYLCAWSLDNLVSAFFGQGTRLTVV.

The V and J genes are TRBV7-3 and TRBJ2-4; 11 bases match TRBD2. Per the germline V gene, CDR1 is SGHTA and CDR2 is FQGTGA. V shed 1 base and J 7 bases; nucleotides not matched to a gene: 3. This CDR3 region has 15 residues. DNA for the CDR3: TGTGCCAGCAGCTTAAGACTAGCGGGGAGGAACATTCAGTACTTC. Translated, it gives CASSLRLAGRNIQYF.

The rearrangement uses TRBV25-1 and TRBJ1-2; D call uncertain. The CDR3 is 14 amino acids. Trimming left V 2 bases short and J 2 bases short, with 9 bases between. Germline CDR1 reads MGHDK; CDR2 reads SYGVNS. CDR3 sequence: CASSETGVNYGYTF. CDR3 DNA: TGTGCCAGCAGTGAAACTGGTGTAAACTATGGCTACACCTTC.

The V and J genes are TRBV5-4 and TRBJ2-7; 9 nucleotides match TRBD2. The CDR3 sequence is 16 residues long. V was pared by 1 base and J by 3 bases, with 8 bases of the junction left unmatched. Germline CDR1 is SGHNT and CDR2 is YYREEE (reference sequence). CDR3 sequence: CASSLYASGAHYEQYF. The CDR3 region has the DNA TGTGCCAGCAGCTTGTATGCTAGCGGGGCCCACTACGAGCAGTACTTC. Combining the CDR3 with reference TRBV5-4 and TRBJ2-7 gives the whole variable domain ETGVTQSPTHLIKTRGQQVTLRCSSQSGHNTVSWYQQALGQGPQFIFQYYREEENGRGNFPPRFSGLQFPNYSSELNVNALELDDSALYLCASSLYASGAHYEQYFGPGTRLTVT.

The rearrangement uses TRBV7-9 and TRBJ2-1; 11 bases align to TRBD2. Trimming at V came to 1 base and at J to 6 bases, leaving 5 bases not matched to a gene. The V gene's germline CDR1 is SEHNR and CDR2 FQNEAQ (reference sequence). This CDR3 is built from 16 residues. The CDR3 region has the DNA TGTGCCAGCAGCTTAGAGCGGACTAGCGGGCGCAATGAGCAGTTCTTC. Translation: CASSLERTSGRNEQFF.

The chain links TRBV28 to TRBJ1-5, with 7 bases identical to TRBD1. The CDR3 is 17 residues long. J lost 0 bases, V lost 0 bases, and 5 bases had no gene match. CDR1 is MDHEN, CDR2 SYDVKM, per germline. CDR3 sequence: CASSLWTGSDSNQPQHF. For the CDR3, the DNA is TGTGCCAGCAGTTTATGGACAGGGTCCGATAGCAATCAGCCCCAGCATTTT. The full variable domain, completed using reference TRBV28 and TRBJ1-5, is DVKVTQSSRYLVKRTGEKVFLECVQDMDHENMFWYRQDPGLGLRLIYFSYDVKMKEKGDIPEGYSVSREKKERFSLILESASTNQTSMYLCASSLWTGSDSNQPQHFGDGTRLSIL.

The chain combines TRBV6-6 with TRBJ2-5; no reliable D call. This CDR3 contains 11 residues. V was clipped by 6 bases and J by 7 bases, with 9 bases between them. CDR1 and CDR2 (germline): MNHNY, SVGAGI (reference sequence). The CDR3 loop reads CASSPPGTQYF. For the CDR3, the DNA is TGTGCCAGCAGCCCCCCGGGGACCCAGTACTTC.

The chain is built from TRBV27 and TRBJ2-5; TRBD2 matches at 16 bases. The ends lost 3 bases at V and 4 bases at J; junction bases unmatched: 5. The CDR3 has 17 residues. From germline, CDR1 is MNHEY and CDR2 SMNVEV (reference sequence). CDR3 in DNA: TGTGCCAGCAGTTTCCCGGGACTAGCGGGGGGGGCAGAGACCCAGTACTTC. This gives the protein CASSFPGLAGGAETQYF.

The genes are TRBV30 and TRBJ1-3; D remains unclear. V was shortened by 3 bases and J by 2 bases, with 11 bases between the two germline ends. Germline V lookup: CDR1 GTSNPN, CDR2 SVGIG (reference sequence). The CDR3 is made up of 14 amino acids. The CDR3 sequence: CAWRLGVPGNTIYF. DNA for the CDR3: TGTGCCTGGAGACTCGGGGTGCCTGGAAACACCATATATTTT.

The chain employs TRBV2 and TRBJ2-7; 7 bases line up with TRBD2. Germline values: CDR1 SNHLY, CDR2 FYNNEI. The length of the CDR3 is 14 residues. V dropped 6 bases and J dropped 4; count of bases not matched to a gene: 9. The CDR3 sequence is CASSPRRGSYEQYF. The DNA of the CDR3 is TGTGCCAGCAGCCCTAGGCGGGGGTCGTACGAGCAGTACTTC.

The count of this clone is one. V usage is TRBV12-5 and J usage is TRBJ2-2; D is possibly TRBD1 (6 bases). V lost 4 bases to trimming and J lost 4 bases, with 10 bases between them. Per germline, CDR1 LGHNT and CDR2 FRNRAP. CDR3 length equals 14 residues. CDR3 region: CASGSGQPTGELFF. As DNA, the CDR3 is TGTGCTAGTGGTTCCGGACAGCCCACCGGGGAGCTGTTTTTT.

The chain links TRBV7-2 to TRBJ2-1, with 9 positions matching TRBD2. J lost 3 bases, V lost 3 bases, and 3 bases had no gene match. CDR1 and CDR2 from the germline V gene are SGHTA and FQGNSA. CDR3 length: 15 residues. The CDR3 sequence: CASSLSGGIYNEQFF. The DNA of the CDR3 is TGTGCCAGCAGCTTGAGCGGGGGGATCTACAATGAGCAGTTCTTC.

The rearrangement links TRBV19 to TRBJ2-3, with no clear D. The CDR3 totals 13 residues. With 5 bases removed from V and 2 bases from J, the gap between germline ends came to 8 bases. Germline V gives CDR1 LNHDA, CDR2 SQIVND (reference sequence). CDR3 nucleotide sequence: TGTGCCAGTAGTGTCACAAACACAGATACGCAGTATTTT. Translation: CASSVTNTDTQYF.

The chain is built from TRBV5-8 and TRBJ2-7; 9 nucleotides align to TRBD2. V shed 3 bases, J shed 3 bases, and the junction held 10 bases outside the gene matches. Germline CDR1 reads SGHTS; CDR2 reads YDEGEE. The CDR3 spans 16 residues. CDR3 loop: CASSYPFAGGVYEQYF. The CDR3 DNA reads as TGTGCCAGCAGCTATCCATTCGCGGGGGGGGTCTACGAGCAGTACTTC.

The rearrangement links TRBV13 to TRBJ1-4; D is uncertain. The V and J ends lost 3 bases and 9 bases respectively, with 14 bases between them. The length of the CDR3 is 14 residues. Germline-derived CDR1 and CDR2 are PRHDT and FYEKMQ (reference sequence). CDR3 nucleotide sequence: TGTGCCAGCAGCTTCTCTAATGAGGCCCAAAAACTGTTTTTT. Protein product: CASSFSNEAQKLFF.

The CDR3 DNA reads TGTGCCAGTACCGGGACAGGAGGGAATCAGCCCCAGCATTTT. It yields the protein CASTGTGGNQPQHF. The rearrangement joins TRBV19 to TRBJ1-5; 8 bases agree with TRBD1. Germline lookup yields CDR1 LNHDA and CDR2 SQIVND (reference sequence). The CDR3 totals 14 residues. The trim removed 7 bases at V and 4 bases at J, leaving 6 bases unmatched.

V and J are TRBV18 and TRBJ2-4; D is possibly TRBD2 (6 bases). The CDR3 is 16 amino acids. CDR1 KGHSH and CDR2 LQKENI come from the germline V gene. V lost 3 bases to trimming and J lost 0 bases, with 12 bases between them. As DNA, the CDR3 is TGTGCCAGCTCACCTCCAGCGGGCCTAGCCAAAAACATTCAGTACTTC. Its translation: CASSPPAGLAKNIQYF.